The next 24 T cell receptor beta chains were all read from a single sample in a study of T cell repertoires in cytomegalovirus infection (dated by TCRdb to the late 2010s). The treatment or condition label corresponds to: in vitro stimulation with specific CMV peptide epitopes to enrich CMV-specific T cells. Reads for this sample came from an Illumina HiSeq 1500. Using fastp at Q25 and MiXCR, TCRdb reprocessed the public reads and kept productive beta chains. Every entry covers one CDR3 protein and lists the most common genes and DNA from its rows. The sample has 600,000 to 700,000 distinct CDR3 sequences on record, around a third of them singletons. The top ten clones comprise roughly 18% of the sample. These receptors lack a known antigen. Here the sequenced sample was cultured PBMCs, taken from culture after CMV antigen stimulation. The receptors were gathered from a human donor in good health (CMV status not recorded). Some clones in this sample may be carry-over from other donors' samples.

The rearrangement joins TRBV11-2 to TRBJ1-4; a weak D match, TRBD1 (5 bases). Germline CDR1 and CDR2: SGHAT and FQNNGV. The CDR3 extends over 16 amino acids. The V and J ends lost 0 bases and 5 bases respectively, with 13 bases between them. This CDR3 reads CASSLDRGGVNEKLFF. The CDR3 DNA reads TGTGCCAGCAGCTTAGATCGGGGGGGGGTAAATGAAAAACTGTTTTTT.

This clonotype has a handful of counts. This chain links TRBV7-2 with TRBJ2-2; 9 positions agree with TRBD2. This CDR3 is 17 amino acids long. V shed 2 bases and J 6 bases; nucleotides not matched to a gene: 10. The V gene's germline CDR1 is SGHTA and CDR2 FQGNSA. The CDR3 DNA reads TGTGCCAGCAGCTTACGAGGTGGCGGGAGGGCGGCCGGGGAGCTGTTTTTT. Its translation: CASSLRGGGRAAGELFF.

The sample holds a few counts of this clonotype. The chain recombines TRBV6-6 with TRBJ1-1; D remains ambiguous. This CDR3 region has 14 residues. V dropped 2 bases and J dropped 6 bases, with 13 bases sitting between them. CDR1 and CDR2 from the germline V gene are MNHNY and SVGAGI (reference sequence). The CDR3 sequence: CASSYPPEAPEAFF. For the CDR3, the DNA is TGTGCCAGCAGTTACCCGCCGGAGGCTCCTGAAGCTTTCTTT.

The chain employs TRBV7-9 and TRBJ1-4, with a tentative D call TRBD1 (5 bases). V was shortened by 5 bases and J by 4 bases, with 11 bases between the two germline ends. Germline V gene sequence: CDR1 SEHNR, CDR2 FQNEAQ (reference sequence). The CDR3 has 14 amino acids. The CDR3 loop is CASSPDTFNEKLFF. The CDR3 DNA follows: TGTGCCAGCAGCCCGGACACTTTTAATGAAAAACTGTTTTTT. Combining the CDR3 with reference TRBV7-9 and TRBJ1-4 gives the whole variable domain DTGVSQNPRHKITKRGQNVTFRCDPISEHNRLYWYRQTLGQGPEFLTYFQNEAQLEKSRLLSDRFSAERPKGSFSTLEIQRTEQGDSAMYLCASSPDTFNEKLFFGSGTQLSVL.

The CDR3 here is CASRSHGTAEKLFF. DNA of the CDR3: TGCGCCAGCCGATCCCACGGGACTGCAGAAAAACTGTTTTTT. The genes are TRBV4-1 and TRBJ1-4; D is perhaps TRBD1 (5 bases). The germline CDR1 and CDR2 sequences are MGHRA and YSYEKL. Trimming removed 8 bases at V and 8 bases at J, with 18 bases between. This CDR3 contains 14 residues.

The chain couples TRBV29-1 to TRBJ2-5, with D possibly being TRBD2 (5 bases). The CDR3 spans 13 residues. The germline V gene encodes CDR1 SQVTM and CDR2 ANQGSEA. The V and J ends lost 6 bases and 2 bases respectively, with 13 bases between them. The CDR3: CSVYFRRQETQYF. The CDR3 DNA reads as TGCAGCGTATACTTCAGGAGGCAAGAGACCCAGTACTTC. Filled out from reference TRBV29-1 and TRBJ2-5, the complete variable domain reads SAVISQKPSRDICQRGTSLTIQCQVDSQVTMMFWYRQQPGQSLTLIATANQGSEATYESGFVIDKFPISRPNLTFSTLTVSNMSPEDSSIYLCSVYFRRQETQYFGPGTRLLVL.

This clonotype was found a few times. V usage is TRBV19 and J usage is TRBJ1-5; D gene uncertain. This CDR3 has 14 amino acids. The germline V gene encodes CDR1 LNHDA and CDR2 SQIVND (reference sequence). Deletions cut 3 bases from V and 3 bases from J, with 9 bases between. The CDR3 sequence: CASSMLSNNQPQHF. The CDR3 DNA follows: TGTGCCAGTAGTATGCTGAGTAACAATCAGCCCCAGCATTTT.

Ten or more counts support this clonotype. This chain connects TRBV7-2 to TRBJ2-1, with D perhaps matching TRBD1 (5 bases). The CDR3 runs 13 residues. V was pared by 4 bases and J by 2 bases, with 6 bases between. The germline CDR1 and CDR2 sequences are SGHTA and FQGNSA. The CDR3 loop reads CASSSGTYNEQFF. The CDR3 nucleotides read TGTGCCAGCAGCTCAGGGACCTACAATGAGCAGTTCTTC.

The chain combines TRBV5-1 with TRBJ2-5; D is unresolved. The CDR3 is 13 amino acids. V lost 6 bases and J lost 5, with 14 bases in between. The V gene's germline CDR1 is SGHRS and CDR2 YFSETQ. The CDR3 loop is CASMRSLRETQYF. CDR3 bases: TGCGCCAGCATGAGGTCCCTCAGGGAGACCCAGTACTTC.

This clonotype showed up just a few times. The chain recombines TRBV11-2 with TRBJ2-7; either TRBD1 or TRBD2 may supply D (6 bases each). The CDR3 spans 16 residues. The germline CDR1 and CDR2 sequences are SGHAT and FQNNGV. V was clipped by 5 bases and J by 2 bases, with 19 bases between them. The CDR3 spells CASSQVRGPGAYEQYF. CDR3 bases: TGTGCCAGCAGCCAAGTCAGGGGCCCGGGAGCCTACGAGCAGTACTTC.

The chain recombines TRBV7-7 with TRBJ2-3; 8 nucleotides line up with TRBD1. Trimming removed 3 bases from V and 3 bases from J; junction bases left unmatched: 5. The CDR3 sequence is 15 residues long. Germline values: CDR1 SSHAT, CDR2 FNYEAQ (reference sequence). The CDR3 loop reads CASSLTGQVTDTQYF. As DNA, the CDR3 is TGTGCCAGCAGCTTGACGGGACAGGTTACAGATACGCAGTATTTT.

V usage is TRBV20-1 and J usage is TRBJ1-4; the D gene is possibly TRBD1 (5 bases). Germline CDR1 and CDR2: DFQATT and SNEGSKA (reference sequence). The CDR3 contains 14 residues. V was cut by 1 base and J by 7 bases, with 13 bases left in between. The CDR3 DNA is TGCAGTGCTAGAGTACCTAGGGACGTTGAAAAACTGTTTTTT. It specifies CSARVPRDVEKLFF.

The J gene is TRBJ1-4, the V gene TRBV10-3; D gene unclear. This CDR3 is 17 amino acids long. The germline V gene encodes CDR1 ENHRY and CDR2 SYGVKD. Trimming cost V 2 bases and J 0 bases, with 13 bases left between them. DNA for the CDR3: TGTGCCATCAGTGAGGTTGACGGGCGGGCAACTAATGAAAAACTGTTTTTT. This gives the protein CAISEVDGRATNEKLFF.

The chain recombines TRBV7-2 with TRBJ2-7, with 7 bases that match TRBD1. J lost 0 bases, V lost 1 base, and 6 bases had no gene match. Germline-derived CDR1 and CDR2 are SGHTA and FQGNSA. The CDR3 spans 16 residues. CDR3 DNA: TGTGCCAGCAGCTTAGTGGGACAGCGAAGCTCCTACGAGCAGTACTTC. Protein: CASSLVGQRSSYEQYF.

This clonotype was recorded many times. The V gene is TRBV7-2, the J gene TRBJ2-5, with D possibly TRBD1 on 5 matching bases. Trimming took off 5 bases at V and 5 bases at J, with 12 bases between the two ends. This CDR3 comprises 13 residues. Germline loops: CDR1 SGHTA, CDR2 FQGNSA. The CDR3 DNA sequence: TGTGCCAGCAGCCGCAGGGTAGTGGAGACCCAGTACTTC. This sequence encodes CASSRRVVETQYF. Full variable domain (remainder filled in from reference TRBV7-2 and TRBJ2-5): GAGVSQSPSNKVTEKGKDVELRCDPISGHTALYWYRQSLGQGLEFLIYFQGNSAPDKSGLPSDRFSAERTGGSVSTLTIQRTQQEDSAVYLCASSRRVVETQYFGPGTRLLVL.

V is TRBV6-1 and J is TRBJ2-7; D possibly uses TRBD1 or TRBD2 (6 bases each). With 4 bases removed from V and 1 base from J, the gap between germline ends came to 17 bases. The CDR3 covers 16 residues. Germline V gene lookup returns CDR1 MNHNS and CDR2 SASEGT. CDR3 loop: CASSAVDGGLSYEQYF. The CDR3 DNA follows: TGTGCCAGCAGTGCAGTGGACGGGGGCCTTTCCTACGAGCAGTACTTC.

This clonotype came up a few times. The rearrangement uses TRBV2 and TRBJ2-7; 9 positions match TRBD1. Germline V CDR1 and CDR2: SNHLY, FYNNEI. The junction had 4 bases not matched to a gene; V was cut back by 6 bases and J by 1 base. This CDR3 is built from 14 residues. In DNA, the CDR3 is TGTGCCAGCAGGCCAGGACAGGGGTCCTACGAGCAGTACTTC. Its translation: CASRPGQGSYEQYF.

The rearrangement joins TRBV7-2 to TRBJ2-7; tentatively, D is TRBD1 (5 bases). The CDR3 covers 11 residues. Germline V CDR1 and CDR2: SGHTA, FQGNSA. Trimming stripped 5 bases from V and 7 bases from J, with 9 bases between. The CDR3, as DNA: TGTGCCAGCAGCGCCAGGGCGGAGCAGTACTTC. Translated: CASSARAEQYF.

The chain recombines TRBV7-6 with TRBJ2-7; tentatively, D is TRBD2 (6 bases). The CDR3 runs 16 residues. V lost 5 bases and J 5 bases, leaving 22 bases between the germline ends. Germline lookup yields CDR1 SGHVS and CDR2 FNYEAQ. CDR3 loop: CASSPLVGGGSDEQYF. The CDR3 DNA sequence: TGTGCCAGCAGCCCTCTCGTGGGGGGTGGAAGCGACGAGCAGTACTTC.

The V and J genes are TRBV28 and TRBJ1-1; 7 positions match TRBD1. Germline assignment: CDR1 MDHEN and CDR2 SYDVKM. The trim removed 6 bases at V and 2 bases at J, leaving 9 bases unmatched. CDR3 size: 15 residues. The CDR3 sequence is CASRPGQNYNTEAFF. The CDR3 region has the DNA TGTGCCAGCAGGCCGGGACAGAACTATAACACTGAAGCTTTCTTT.

Only a few counts were recorded for this clonotype. This chain links TRBV3-1 with TRBJ2-7; 7 bases align to TRBD2. After removal of 4 bases from V and 3 bases from J, the junction contained 6 bases not matched to a gene. The length of the CDR3 is 14 residues. The germline V gene encodes CDR1 LGHDT and CDR2 YNNKEL (reference sequence). CDR3 nucleotide sequence: TGTGCCAGCAGCCCCCGGGGGGATTACTACGAGCAGTACTTC. Translated, it gives CASSPRGDYYEQYF.

This clonotype was counted a few times. This sequence joins TRBV24-1 and TRBJ2-3; TRBD1 matches 9 bases. Germline CDR1 is KGHDR and CDR2 is SFDVKD. The J segment lost 0 bases and the V segment lost 9 bases, leaving 9 bases of the junction unmatched. CDR3 length equals 16 residues. The CDR3: CATGTGKDPSTDTQYF. For the CDR3, the DNA is TGTGCCACCGGGACAGGGAAAGACCCTAGCACAGATACGCAGTATTTT.

This clonotype was counted many times. J is TRBJ2-3 and V is TRBV7-2, with 15 bases identical to TRBD2. Losses at the gene ends were 4 bases for V and 4 bases for J; bases not matched to a gene: 0. Germline values: CDR1 SGHTA, CDR2 FQGNSA. The length of the CDR3 is 15 residues. The CDR3 DNA is TGTGCCAGCAGCTGGACTAGCGGGAGGGCAGATACGCAGTATTTT. This encodes CASSWTSGRADTQYF.

In its sample, this clonotype was seen a few times. This sequence joins TRBV6-6 and TRBJ1-1; D unclear. The germline V and J ends were trimmed by 2 bases and 0 bases, with 10 bases remaining between them. This CDR3 contains 15 residues. The germline V gene has CDR1 MNHNY and CDR2 SVGAGI (reference sequence). The CDR3 coding sequence is TGTGCCAGCAGTTACCCGGACCCGATGAACACTGAAGCTTTCTTT. This codes for CASSYPDPMNTEAFF.